These 19 T cell receptor beta chains originate from one sample sequenced in a study of shared clonotypes between healthy human individuals. Method: immunoSEQ multiplex PCR; TCRdb's copy keeps in-frame clones and lacks some. Of 500,000 to 650,000 clones in the sample, around 80% were seen once. The material sequenced was PBMCs. The origin of the receptors is a woman in her 40s in good health. Some clones in this sample may be carry-over from other donors' samples.

V and J are TRBV6-6 and TRBJ2-7; 9 bases are shared with TRBD2. The germline V gene has CDR1 MNHNY and CDR2 SVGAGI (reference sequence). The ends lost 0 bases at V and 3 bases at J; junction bases unmatched: 3. The CDR3 runs 15 residues. CDR3 sequence: CASSYSPSGIYEQYF. CDR3 in DNA: TGTGCCAGCAGTTACTCGCCTAGCGGGATCTACGAGCAGTACTTC.

This clone was counted only a few times. This sequence joins TRBV9 and TRBJ1-1, with D possibly TRBD1 on 5 matching bases. The CDR3 length is 15 residues. Germline loops: CDR1 SGDLS, CDR2 YYNGEE. V was shortened by 3 bases and J by 1 base, with 13 bases between the two germline ends. This CDR3 reads CASSAHQGRNTEAFF. The DNA for the CDR3 is TGTGCCAGCAGCGCCCACCAGGGACGGAACACTGAAGCTTTCTTT.

The chain recombines TRBV9 with TRBJ2-2; 9 bases are shared with TRBD1. With V trimmed by 4 bases and J by 3 bases, 7 bases remained unmatched. Looked up from germline, CDR1 is SGDLS and CDR2 is YYNGEE. The CDR3 is 16 amino acids. This CDR3 reads CASSPGQGGYTGELFF. CDR3 DNA sequence: TGTGCCAGCAGCCCGGGACAGGGAGGTTACACCGGGGAGCTGTTTTTT.

This sequence joins TRBV4-1 and TRBJ2-7; D remains ambiguous. V lost 5 bases and J lost 3, with 23 bases in between. Looked up from germline, CDR1 is MGHRA and CDR2 is YSYEKL. The CDR3 extends over 17 amino acids. In nucleotides, the CDR3 is TGCGCCAGCAGCTCCCCAAAAGGGTCGGGTGGGCTCTACGAGCAGTACTTC. Translated, it gives CASSSPKGSGGLYEQYF.

This clone was picked up a small number of times. The gene calls are TRBV7-3 and TRBJ2-2; possible D gene TRBD2, 6 bases. Trimming removed 5 bases from V and 4 bases from J, with 11 bases in between. The V gene's germline CDR1 is SGHTA and CDR2 FQGTGA. This CDR3 is 14 amino acids long. CDR3 DNA sequence: TGTGCCAGCAGCCAAGGGCGGGGCACCGGGGAGCTGTTTTTT. Its protein is CASSQGRGTGELFF. The full variable domain, in which reference TRBV7-3 and TRBJ2-2 provide the parts outside the CDR3, is GAGVSQTPSNKVTEKGKYVELRCDPISGHTALYWYRQSLGQGPEFLIYFQGTGAADDSGLPNDRFFAVRPEGSVSTLKIQRTERGDSAVYLCASSQGRGTGELFFGEGSRLTVL.

The chain employs TRBV19 and TRBJ2-6; D remains unclear. V dropped 5 bases and J dropped 0 bases, with 5 bases sitting between them. This CDR3 contains 14 residues. In germline, CDR1 is LNHDA, CDR2 SQIVND (reference sequence). The CDR3 nucleotides read TGTGCCAGTAGTTGGGACTCTGGGGCCAACGTCCTGACTTTC. This gives the protein CASSWDSGANVLTF. Drawing the rest from reference TRBV19 and TRBJ2-6, the complete variable domain is DGGITQSPKYLFRKEGQNVTLSCEQNLNHDAMYWYRQDPGQGLRLIYYSQIVNDFQKGDIAEGYSVSREKKESFPLTVTSAQKNPTAFYLCASSWDSGANVLTFGAGSRLTVL.

The chain joins TRBV7-6 to TRBJ2-2; D is unresolved. CDR1 is SGHVS, CDR2 FNYEAQ, per germline. The length of the CDR3 is 14 residues. V lost 4 bases, J lost 1 base, and 7 bases lay in between. CDR3 DNA sequence: TGTGCCAGCAGCTCAGTACGGAACACCGGGGAGCTGTTTTTT. Its translation: CASSSVRNTGELFF.

The chain uses TRBV19 and TRBJ2-4; 9 nucleotides line up with TRBD1. Germline CDR1 reads LNHDA; CDR2 reads SQIVND (reference sequence). CDR3 length: 15 amino acids. The junction had 3 bases not matched to a gene; V was cut back by 5 bases and J by 1 base. CDR3 nucleotides: TGTGCCAGTAGTCTCGGGACAGGGGCCAAAAACATTCAGTACTTC. Protein product: CASSLGTGAKNIQYF.

The rearrangement joins TRBV30 to TRBJ1-2; a possible D gene is TRBD1 (6 bases). V was shortened by 8 bases and J by 7 bases, with 17 bases between the two germline ends. Per the germline V gene, CDR1 is GTSNPN and CDR2 is SVGIG (reference sequence). The CDR3 sequence is 12 residues long. The CDR3, as DNA: TGTGCCAGCGGACAGATTCCTCCTGGCTACACCTTC. Translating gives CASGQIPPGYTF.

The chain recombines TRBV27 with TRBJ1-5; TRBD1 matches 8 bases. The CDR3 runs to 14 residues. Trimming removed 4 bases from V and 9 bases from J; junction bases left unmatched: 8. From germline, CDR1 is MNHEY and CDR2 SMNVEV (reference sequence). The DNA for the CDR3 is TGTGCCAGCAGTTCAGGGGGCCGGTTTTCGCCCCAGCATTTT. Amino acid sequence: CASSSGGRFSPQHF.

This clone was seen only once. The junction departs from the called germline gene at one end, perhaps through a read error. At the DNA level, this CDR3 is encoded by other sequences in the same sample as well. The V gene is TRBV7-3, the J gene TRBJ2-2, with D possibly TRBD1 on 6 matching bases. This CDR3 has 18 residues. The V gene's germline CDR1 is SGHTA and CDR2 FQGTGA. The CDR3: CASSLLRKGHGNTGELFF. The CDR3 DNA follows: TGTGCCAGCAGCTTATTACGCAAGGGACACGGGAACACCGGGGAGCTGTTTTTC.

This chain connects TRBV9 to TRBJ2-1, with a tentative D call TRBD2 (5 bases). This CDR3 comprises 15 residues. With 2 bases removed from V and 8 bases from J, the gap between germline ends came to 17 bases. CDR1 and CDR2 (germline): SGDLS, YYNGEE. This CDR3 is CASSVSGVRWDEQFF. The CDR3 nucleotides read TGTGCCAGCAGCGTCAGCGGAGTCCGTTGGGATGAGCAGTTCTTC. The variable domain in full, completed from reference TRBV9 and TRBJ2-1, reads DSGVTQTPKHLITATGQRVTLRCSPRSGDLSVYWYQQSLDQGLQFLIQYYNGEERAKGNILERFSAQQFPDLHSELNLSSLELGDSALYFCASSVSGVRWDEQFFGPGTRLTVL.

Concerning this clone itself: It is likely a read error: a sequence one base away is far more abundant. The chain uses TRBV29-1 and TRBJ2-7; 8 bases line up with TRBD1. The CDR3 is made up of 12 amino acids. The V and J ends lost 7 bases and 9 bases, in that order; junction bases with no gene match: 11. Looked up from germline, CDR1 is SQVTM and CDR2 is ANQGSEA. CDR3 sequence: CSGGTGELGQYF. CDR3 DNA sequence: TGCAGCGGGGGGACAGGCGAACTCGGGCAGTACTTC.

The CDR3 sequence is CASSIGQGWDEQFF. The CDR3 nucleotides are TGTGCCAGCAGCATTGGACAGGGGTGGGATGAGCAGTTCTTC. V is TRBV5-4 and J is TRBJ2-1, with 9 positions matching TRBD1. Germline lookup yields CDR1 SGHNT and CDR2 YYREEE (reference sequence). J was trimmed by 8 bases and V by 4 bases; bases with no gene match: 7. The CDR3 sequence is 14 residues long.

A single count supports this clone. V is TRBV30 and J is TRBJ1-2; TRBD1 matches at 7 bases. From germline, CDR1 is GTSNPN and CDR2 SVGIG (reference sequence). The CDR3 is 14 amino acids. V was clipped by 4 bases and J by 7 bases; unmatched bases: 12. The CDR3 DNA follows: TGTGCCTGGACCTACGGGAGGGGGCCTTCTGGCTACACCTTC. This gives the protein CAWTYGRGPSGYTF.

This clone appeared a single time. The gene calls are TRBV2 and TRBJ2-1, with 9 bases matching TRBD2. Germline-derived CDR1 and CDR2 are SNHLY and FYNNEI. With V trimmed by 0 bases and J by 3 bases, 6 bases remained unmatched. The CDR3 sequence is 17 residues long. The DNA of the CDR3 is TGTGCCAGCAGTGAAGCGCTTGCGGGAGGGGACTACAATGAGCAGTTCTTC. Amino acids: CASSEALAGGDYNEQFF.

The J gene is TRBJ1-2, the V gene TRBV5-6; D is unresolved. Trimming cost V 4 bases and J 0 bases, with 7 bases left between them. Germline values: CDR1 SGHDT, CDR2 YYEEEE. This CDR3 contains 13 residues. The CDR3 reads CASSLDANYGYTF. The DNA of the CDR3 is TGTGCCAGCAGCCTTGACGCTAACTATGGCTACACCTTC.

The rearrangement links TRBV6-1 to TRBJ1-3; tentatively, D is TRBD1 (6 bases). CDR3 length: 13 amino acids. Per germline, CDR1 MNHNS and CDR2 SASEGT. V dropped 0 bases and J dropped 9 bases, with 9 bases sitting between them. The DNA of the CDR3 is TGTGCCAGCAGTGAAGCCTTGGACAGCACCATATATTTT. Residues: CASSEALDSTIYF.

The gene calls are TRBV29-1 and TRBJ1-4, with a possible D match to TRBD1 (5 bases). The ends were cut back, 4 bases at V and 8 bases at J, with 14 bases in the middle. Germline V gives CDR1 SQVTM, CDR2 ANQGSEA. This CDR3 comprises 13 residues. The CDR3 region has the DNA TGCAGCGTTGCTGAGTCGGGGGGGGAAAAACTGTTTTTT. Encoded protein: CSVAESGGEKLFF.